The source of this T cell receptor (beta chain) is a study of blood T cells in healthy people across ages. The CDR3 is made up of 15 amino acids. Trimming removed 4 bases from V and 2 bases from J, with 15 bases in between. The germline CDR1 and CDR2 sequences are SQVTM and ANQGSEA. Total RNA amounts of at least 6 micrograms were extracted per sample. This clonotype was observed a handful of times. Primed by a sample-barcoded 5' primer and a J-beta primer mix, a second PCR proceeded for 7 to 11 cycles. TCRdb itself ran the 5' RACE reads through MiXCR, one entry per CDR3 protein. The sample lists fewer than 2 million distinct CDR3 sequences; 35% to 50% were seen once.

The chain links TRBV29-1 to TRBJ2-4, with D perhaps TRBD1 (6 bases). The TCR was taken from a human donor in good health. Sequencing used blood. The CDR3: CSVAAGVDTKNIQYF. CDR3 in DNA: TGCAGCGTTGCTGCAGGGGTCGATACCAAAAACATTCAGTACTTC.